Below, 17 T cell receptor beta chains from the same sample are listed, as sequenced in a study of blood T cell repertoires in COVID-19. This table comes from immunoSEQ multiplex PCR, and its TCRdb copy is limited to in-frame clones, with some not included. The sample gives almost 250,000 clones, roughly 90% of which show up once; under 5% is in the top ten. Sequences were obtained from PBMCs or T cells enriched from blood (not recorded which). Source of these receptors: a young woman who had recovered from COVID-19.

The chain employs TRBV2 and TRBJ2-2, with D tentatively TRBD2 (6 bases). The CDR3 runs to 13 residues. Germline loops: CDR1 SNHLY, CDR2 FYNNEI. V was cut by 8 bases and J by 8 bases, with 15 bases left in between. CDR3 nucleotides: TGTGCCAGCCAGGGACTTCCAGGAGGGGAGCTGTTTTTT. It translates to CASQGLPGGELFF.

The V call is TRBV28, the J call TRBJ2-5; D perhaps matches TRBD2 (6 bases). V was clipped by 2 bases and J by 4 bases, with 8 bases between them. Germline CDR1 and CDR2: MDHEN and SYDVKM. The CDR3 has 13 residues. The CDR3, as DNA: TGTGCCAGCAGTTTAGGGAGGTTAGAGACCCAGTACTTC. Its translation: CASSLGRLETQYF.

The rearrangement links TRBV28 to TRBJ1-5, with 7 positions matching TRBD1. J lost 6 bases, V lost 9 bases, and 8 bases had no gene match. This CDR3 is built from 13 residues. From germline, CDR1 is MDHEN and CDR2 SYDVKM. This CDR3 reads CASRRQGGQPQHF. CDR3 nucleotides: TGTGCCAGTCGCCGACAGGGTGGTCAGCCCCAGCATTTT. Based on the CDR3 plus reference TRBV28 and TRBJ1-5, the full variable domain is DVKVTQSSRYLVKRTGEKVFLECVQDMDHENMFWYRQDPGLGLRLIYFSYDVKMKEKGDIPEGYSVSREKKERFSLILESASTNQTSMYLCASRRQGGQPQHFGDGTRLSIL.

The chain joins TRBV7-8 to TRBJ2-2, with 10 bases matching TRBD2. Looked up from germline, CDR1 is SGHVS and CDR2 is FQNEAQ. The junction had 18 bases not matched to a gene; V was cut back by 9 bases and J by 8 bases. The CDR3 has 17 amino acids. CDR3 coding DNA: TGTGCCAGTCCCCCGAGGAGCGGGAGGGCCCTAGCGGGGGAGCTGTTTTTT. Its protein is CASPPRSGRALAGELFF. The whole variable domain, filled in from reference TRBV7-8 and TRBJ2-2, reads GAGVSQSPRYKVAKRGQDVALRCDPISGHVSLFWYQQALGQGPEFLTYFQNEAQLDKSGLPSDRFFAERPEGSVSTLKIQRTQQEDSAVYLCASPPRSGRALAGELFFGEGSRLTVL.

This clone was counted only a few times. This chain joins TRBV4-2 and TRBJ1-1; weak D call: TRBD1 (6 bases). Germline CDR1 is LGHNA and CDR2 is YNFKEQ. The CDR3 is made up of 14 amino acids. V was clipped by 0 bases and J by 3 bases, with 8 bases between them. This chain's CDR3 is CASSQDPGDTEAFF. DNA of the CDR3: TGTGCCAGCAGCCAAGATCCAGGGGACACTGAAGCTTTCTTT.

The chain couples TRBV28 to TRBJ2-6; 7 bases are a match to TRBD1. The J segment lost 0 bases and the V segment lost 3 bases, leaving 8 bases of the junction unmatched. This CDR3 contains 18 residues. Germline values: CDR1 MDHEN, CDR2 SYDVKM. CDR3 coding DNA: TGTGCCAGCAGTTTGCCCACAGGGGTCTACTCTGGGGCCAACGTCCTGACTTTC. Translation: CASSLPTGVYSGANVLTF.

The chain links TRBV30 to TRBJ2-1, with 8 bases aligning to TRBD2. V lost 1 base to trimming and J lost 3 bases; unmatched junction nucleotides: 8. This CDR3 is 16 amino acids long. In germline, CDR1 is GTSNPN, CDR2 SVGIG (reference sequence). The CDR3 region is CAWSAYSGMGYNEQFF. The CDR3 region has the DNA TGTGCCTGGAGTGCCTATAGCGGGATGGGCTACAATGAGCAGTTCTTC.

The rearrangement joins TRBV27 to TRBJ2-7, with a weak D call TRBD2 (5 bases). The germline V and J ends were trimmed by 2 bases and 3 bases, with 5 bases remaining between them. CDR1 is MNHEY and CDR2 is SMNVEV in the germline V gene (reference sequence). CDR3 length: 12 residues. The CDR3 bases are TGTGCCAGCAGTTTACGGGGCTACGAGCAGTACTTC. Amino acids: CASSLRGYEQYF.

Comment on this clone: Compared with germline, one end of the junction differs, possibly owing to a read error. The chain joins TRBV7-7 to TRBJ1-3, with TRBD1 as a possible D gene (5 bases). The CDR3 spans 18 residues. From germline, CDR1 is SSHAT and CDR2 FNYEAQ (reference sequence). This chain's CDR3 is CASSLRGLPEGSGNTIYF. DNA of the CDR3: TGTGCTAGCAGCTTAAGGGGTCTACCTGAAGGATCAGGAAACACCATATATTTT. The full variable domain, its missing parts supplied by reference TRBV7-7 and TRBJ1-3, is GAGVSQSPRYKVTKRGQDVTLRCDPISSHATLYWYQQALGQGPEFLTYFNYEAQPDKSGLPSDRFSAERPEGSISTLTIQRTEQRDSAMYRCASSLRGLPEGSGNTIYFGEGSWLTVV.

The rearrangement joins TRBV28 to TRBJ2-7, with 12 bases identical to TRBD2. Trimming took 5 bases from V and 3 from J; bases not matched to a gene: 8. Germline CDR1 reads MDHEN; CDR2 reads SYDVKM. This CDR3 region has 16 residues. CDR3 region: CASSVTSGSLRYEQYF. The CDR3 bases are TGTGCCAGCAGTGTGACTAGCGGGAGCCTCCGCTACGAGCAGTACTTC.

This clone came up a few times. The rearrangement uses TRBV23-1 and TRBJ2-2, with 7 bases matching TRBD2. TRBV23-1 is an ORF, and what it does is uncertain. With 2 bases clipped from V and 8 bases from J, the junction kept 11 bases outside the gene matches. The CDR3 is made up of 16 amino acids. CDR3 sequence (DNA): TGCGCCAGCAGTCAAGCAAGGGCGGGGGACGTAGGGGAGCTGTTTTTT. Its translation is CASSQARAGDVGELFF.

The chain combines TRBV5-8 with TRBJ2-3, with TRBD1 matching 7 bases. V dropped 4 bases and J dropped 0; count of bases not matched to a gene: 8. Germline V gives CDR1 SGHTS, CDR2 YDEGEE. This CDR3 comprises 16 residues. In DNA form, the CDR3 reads TGTGCCAGCAGCCTCAACAGGGGCCCCAGCACAGATACGCAGTATTTT. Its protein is CASSLNRGPSTDTQYF.

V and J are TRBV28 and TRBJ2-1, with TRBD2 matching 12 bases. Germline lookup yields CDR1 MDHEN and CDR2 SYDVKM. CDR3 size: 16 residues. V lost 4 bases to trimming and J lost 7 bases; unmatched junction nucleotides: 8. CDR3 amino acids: CASSSRLAGVLNEQFF. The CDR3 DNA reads TGTGCCAGCAGTTCCCGACTAGCGGGAGTTCTTAATGAGCAGTTCTTC.

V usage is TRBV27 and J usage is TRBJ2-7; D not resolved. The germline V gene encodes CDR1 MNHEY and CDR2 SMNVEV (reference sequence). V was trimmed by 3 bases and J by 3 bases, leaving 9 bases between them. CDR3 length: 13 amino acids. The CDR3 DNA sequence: TGTGCCAGCAGTTTTGGCATAAACTACGAGCAGTACTTC. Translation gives CASSFGINYEQYF.

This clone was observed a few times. CDR3 region: CASSGLAGGLSYNEQFF. CDR3 coding DNA: TGTGCCAGCAGTGGACTAGCGGGAGGACTCTCCTACAATGAGCAGTTCTTC. The chain employs TRBV28 and TRBJ2-1, with 14 bases fitting TRBD2. V shed 5 bases, J shed 0 bases, and the junction held 3 bases outside the gene matches. The CDR3 consists of 17 residues. Germline CDR1 and CDR2: MDHEN and SYDVKM.

The chain's CDR3 is CASSLSRGKGSEAFF. In DNA, the CDR3 is TGTGCCAGCAGTTTATCTCGGGGAAAGGGTTCTGAAGCTTTCTTT. This sequence joins TRBV27 and TRBJ1-1, with D hard to call. This CDR3 has 15 amino acids. Looked up from germline, CDR1 is MNHEY and CDR2 is SMNVEV (reference sequence). Between the trimmed V and J ends, which lost 0 bases and 6 bases, there was a span of 14 bases.

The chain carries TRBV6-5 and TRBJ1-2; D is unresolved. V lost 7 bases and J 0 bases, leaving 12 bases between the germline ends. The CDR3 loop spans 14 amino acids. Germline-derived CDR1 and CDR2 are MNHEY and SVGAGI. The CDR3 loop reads CASIDARTNYGYTF. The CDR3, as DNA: TGTGCCAGCATCGATGCCAGGACTAACTATGGCTACACCTTC.